This T cell receptor beta chain stems from a study of blood T cell repertoires in COVID-19 (TCRdb year 2020). About the study as a whole: Samples from collaborators originated in the United States, Italy and Spain and spanned both the acute and convalescent phases of COVID-19. The prospective study material was composed of cDNA or gDNA derived from T cells, B-cell-depleted T cells, or PBMCs. The repertoires were released in a freely available public database intended as a resource for research on the immune response to SARS-CoV-2. The samples were drawn from the first 160 participants of the ongoing ImmuneRACE study and from 1,254 subjects provided by 6 global collaborators. The dataset comprised deeply sampled blood TCRbeta repertoires from subjects exposed to, actively infected with, or recovered from COVID-19. Sample metadata almost always included a de-identified subject ID, COVID-19 status, age in years and sex. Where available, HLA class I and class II types were obtained from metadata supplied by the sample provider rather than from assay-based typing. Summary of the overall study and its limitations: Clinical and demographic metadata were provided uncurated, with the amount varying by source and participant.

Each collaborating institution followed its own protocols to collect whole blood in K2EDTA tubes. For TCRbeta analysis, collaborators shipped samples in one of three forms: frozen whole blood, isolated PBMCs, or DNA extracted from either of those sample types. Note on this clone: The target of this receptor is not known. No much larger clone exists at a distance of one base, and base qualities are not known.

The immunoSEQ Assay, a bias-controlled multiplex PCR, was used to amplify TCRbeta CDR3 regions from genomic DNA. The original methods were these. Nucleated cell counts per sample were estimated from amplification of reference gene primers within the assay. Sequence reads were collapsed and filtered to measure the absolute abundance of every unique TCRbeta CDR3 rearrangement. For each sample, productive Simpson clonality was calculated as the square root of Simpson's diversity index across productive rearrangements. TCRdb provides this immuneACCESS table in a form limited to in-frame rearrangements. Some clones are lacking; in checked studies, under half of them reflect an unresolved V gene, and why the rest are absent is not known. The DNA gave D and trimming, while V, J and clone size come from that table. The sample table lists 150,000 to 200,000 clones, about nine tenths of them with a count of one. The top ten hold around 1.5% of the sample.

This clonotype originated in a woman aged 50 to 60 with acute or convalescent COVID-19. The sample was peripheral blood.

The CDR3 region: CASSIDLGQRNYGYTF. The DNA reads as follows: TGTGCCAGTAGTATAGATTTGGGACAACGTAACTATGGCTACACCTTC. The chain uses TRBV19 and TRBJ1-2; TRBD1 might be the D gene, on 6 matching bases. The trim is 0 bases for V and 1 base for J, with a gap of 12 bases between the germline ends. From the cysteine up to the phenylalanine, the CDR3 has a length of 16 residues. Only the CDR3 region is kept as DNA, spanning 48 bases read in frame from base 1. CDR1 and CDR2, per the germline V gene (reference sequence), are LNHDA and SQIVND.